This record covers a single TCR beta chain. No antigen is known for it. This CDR3 contains 16 residues. Germline V gene data show CDR1 as KGHSH and CDR2 as LQKENI. V lost 5 bases, J lost 5 bases, and 14 bases stayed unmatched. The source of the sample is a study of Ad26.COV2.S vaccination and SARS-CoV-2 variants. Study conclusions and caveats: Analyses that measured TCR breadth and depth may have underestimated total T cell responses.

This sample's treatment: approximately 18 received Ad26.COV2.S at low or high dose, single or two shots; roughly 5 received placebo; per-sample allocation not given. Samples came from day 63 after the first vaccine or placebo injection. A Boston adult aged 18-55 years was the donor. This vaccine is an Ad26 vector that expresses the Wuhan-strain SARS-CoV-2 spike. Some clones are missing from TCRdb's copy, which holds only in-frame ones; the method was immunoSEQ multiplex PCR. Altogether around 450,000 clones are present, 90% being singletons, with the ten largest covering less than 15%. Sequencing used peripheral blood, obtained in a trial of Ad26.COV2.S vaccine versus placebo. This clonotype was obtained from a person aged 18-60 years who received the Ad26.COV2.S COVID-19 vaccine or a placebo. The rearrangement links TRBV18 to TRBJ1-1; 7 nucleotides line up with TRBD1. The CDR3 nucleotides read TGTGCCAGCTCAGACGGAAGGGGGCGAAGTGGGACTGAAGCTTTCTTT. This gives the protein CASSDGRGRSGTEAFF.